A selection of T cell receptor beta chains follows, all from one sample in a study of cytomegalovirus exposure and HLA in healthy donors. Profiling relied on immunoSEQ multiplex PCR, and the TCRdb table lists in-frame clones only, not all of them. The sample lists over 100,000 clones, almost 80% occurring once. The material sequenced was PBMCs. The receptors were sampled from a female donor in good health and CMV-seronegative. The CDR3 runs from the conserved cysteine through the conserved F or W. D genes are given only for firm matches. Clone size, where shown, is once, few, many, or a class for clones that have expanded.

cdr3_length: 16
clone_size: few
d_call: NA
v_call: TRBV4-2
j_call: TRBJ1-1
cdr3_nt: TGTGCCAGCAGCCAACCCGCGATGGCTACAGAACCTGAAGCTTTCTTT
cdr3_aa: CASSQPAMATEPEAFF

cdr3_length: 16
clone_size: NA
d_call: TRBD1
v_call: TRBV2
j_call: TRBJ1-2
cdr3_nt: TGTGCCAGCAGCCTAACGGGACAGGTGGTTAACTATGGCTACACCTTC
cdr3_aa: CASSLTGQVVNYGYTF

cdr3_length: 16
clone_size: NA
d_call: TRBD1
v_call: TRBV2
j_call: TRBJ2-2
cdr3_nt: TGTGCCAGCTTGGACAGGGCCCTGGGGGGCACCGGGGAGCTGTTTTTT
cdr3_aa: CASLDRALGGTGELFF

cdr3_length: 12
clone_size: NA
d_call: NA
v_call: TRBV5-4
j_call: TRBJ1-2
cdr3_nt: TGTGCCAGCAGCTTGCCGGAGCGGGGCTACACCTTC
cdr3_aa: CASSLPERGYTF

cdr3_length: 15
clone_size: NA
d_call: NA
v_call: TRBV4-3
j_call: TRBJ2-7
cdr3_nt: TGCGCCAGCAGCCAAGACGTGAGGCAGGGCGACGAGCAGTACTTC
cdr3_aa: CASSQDVRQGDEQYF

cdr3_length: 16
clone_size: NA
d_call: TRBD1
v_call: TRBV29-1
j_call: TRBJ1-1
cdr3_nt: TGCAGCGTTGAAGATTGGGGACAGGGATCCTACACTGAAGCTTTCTTT
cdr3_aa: CSVEDWGQGSYTEAFF

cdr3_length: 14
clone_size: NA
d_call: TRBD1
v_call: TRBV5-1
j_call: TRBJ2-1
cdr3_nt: TGCGCCAGCAGCTGGACAGGGTACTACAATGAGCAGTTCTTC
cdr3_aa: CASSWTGYYNEQFF

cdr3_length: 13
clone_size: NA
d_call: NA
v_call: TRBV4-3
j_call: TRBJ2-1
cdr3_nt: TGCGCCAGCTCAGCCAGAAGGGAGAGTGAGCAGTTCTTC
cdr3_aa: CASSARRESEQFF

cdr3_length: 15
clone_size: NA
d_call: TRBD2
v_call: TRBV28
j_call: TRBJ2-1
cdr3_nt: TGTGCCAGCAGTTTATTACTAGCGGGAGTAGGGGAGCAGTTCTTC
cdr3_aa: CASSLLLAGVGEQFF

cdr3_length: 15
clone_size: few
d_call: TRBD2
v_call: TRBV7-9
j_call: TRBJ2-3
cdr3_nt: TGTTCCAGCAGCTTCGGACTAGTAGGAACAGATACGCAGTATTTT
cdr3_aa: CSSSFGLVGTDTQYF

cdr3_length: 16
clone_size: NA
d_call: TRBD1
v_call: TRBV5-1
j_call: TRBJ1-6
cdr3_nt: TGCGCCAGCAGCTCCGGACAGGGGGCTTATAATTCACCCCTCCACTTT
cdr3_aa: CASSSGQGAYNSPLHF

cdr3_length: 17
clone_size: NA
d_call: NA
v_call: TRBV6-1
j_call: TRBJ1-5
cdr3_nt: TGTGCCAGCAGTGAAAAATCAGGGCTTTATAGCAATCAGCCCCAGCATTTT
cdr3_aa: CASSEKSGLYSNQPQHF

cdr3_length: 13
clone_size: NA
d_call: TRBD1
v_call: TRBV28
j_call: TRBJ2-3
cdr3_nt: TGTGCCAGCAGTTTATCTGACAGGGACACGCAGTATTTT
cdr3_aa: CASSLSDRDTQYF

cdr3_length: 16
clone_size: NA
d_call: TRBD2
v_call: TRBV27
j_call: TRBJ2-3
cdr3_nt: TGTGCCAGCAGTTTAATCCTAGCGGGAGGACCAGATACGCAGTATTTT
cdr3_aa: CASSLILAGGPDTQYF

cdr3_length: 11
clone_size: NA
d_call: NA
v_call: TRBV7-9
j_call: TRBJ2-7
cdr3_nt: TGTGCCAGCAGCTTGACAGGCCGGCTGTACTTC
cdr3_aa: CASSLTGRLYF

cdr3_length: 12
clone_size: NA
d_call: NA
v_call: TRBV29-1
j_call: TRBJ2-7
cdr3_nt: TGCAGCGTTGGACAGGTATCGGGAGAGCAGTACTTC
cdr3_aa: CSVGQVSGEQYF

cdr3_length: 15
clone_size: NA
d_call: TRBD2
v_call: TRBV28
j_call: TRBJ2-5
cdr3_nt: TGTGCCAGCAGTGGTGGACTAGCGGGAGTAGAGACCCAGTACTTC
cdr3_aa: CASSGGLAGVETQYF

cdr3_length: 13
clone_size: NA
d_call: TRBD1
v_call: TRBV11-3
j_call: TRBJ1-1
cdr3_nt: TGTGCCAGCAGCTCAGGACAGGGTACTGAAGCTTTCTTT
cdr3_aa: CASSSGQGTEAFF

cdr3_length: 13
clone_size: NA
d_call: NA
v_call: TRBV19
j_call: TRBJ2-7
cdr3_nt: TGTGCCAGTACCAAGGGACATTCCTACGAGCAGTACTTC
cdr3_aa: CASTKGHSYEQYF

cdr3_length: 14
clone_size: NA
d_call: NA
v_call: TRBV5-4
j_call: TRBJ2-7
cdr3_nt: TGTGCCAGCAGCTTGGGGGACACCTCCTACGAGCAGTACTTC
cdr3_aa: CASSLGDTSYEQYF

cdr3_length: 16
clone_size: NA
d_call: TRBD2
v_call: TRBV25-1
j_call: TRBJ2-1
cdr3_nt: TGTGCCAGCAGTGAACCAGCGGGAGGGGATTACAATGAGCAGTTCTTC
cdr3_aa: CASSEPAGGDYNEQFF

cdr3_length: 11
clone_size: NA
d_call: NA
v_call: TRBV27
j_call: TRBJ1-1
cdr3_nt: TGTGCCAGCCCAAAGGCGAGGGAGGCTTTCTTT
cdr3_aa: CASPKAREAFF

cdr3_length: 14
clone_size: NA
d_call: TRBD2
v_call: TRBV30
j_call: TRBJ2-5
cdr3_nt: TGTGCCTGGAGTTTCGGGGGGGCGGAAGAGACCCAGTACTTC
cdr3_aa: CAWSFGGAEETQYF

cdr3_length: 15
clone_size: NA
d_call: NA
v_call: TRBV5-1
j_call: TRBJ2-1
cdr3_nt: TGCGCCAGCAGCCTAGTCAGGGGCCTAGGCAATGAGCAGTTCTTC
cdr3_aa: CASSLVRGLGNEQFF

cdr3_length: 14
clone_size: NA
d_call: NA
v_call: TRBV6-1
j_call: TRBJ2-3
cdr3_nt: TGTGCCAGCAGCGTCGGACTTTTCACAGATACGCAGTATTTT
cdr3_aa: CASSVGLFTDTQYF

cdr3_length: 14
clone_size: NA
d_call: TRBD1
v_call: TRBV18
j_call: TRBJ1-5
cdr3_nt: TGTGCCAGCTCACCCGGGACAGTCAATCAGCCCCAGCATTTT
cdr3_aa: CASSPGTVNQPQHF

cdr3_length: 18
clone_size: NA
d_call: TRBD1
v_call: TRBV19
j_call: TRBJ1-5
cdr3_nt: TGTGCCAGTAGCCTTCCACAGGGGGCCGGGGGGAACAATCAGCCCCAGCATTTT
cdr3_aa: CASSLPQGAGGNNQPQHF

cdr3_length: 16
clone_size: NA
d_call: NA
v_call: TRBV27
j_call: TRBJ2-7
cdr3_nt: TGTGCCAGCAGTCCCCGCCGGAGGGCCCTCGGGTACGAGCAGTACTTC
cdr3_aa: CASSPRRRALGYEQYF

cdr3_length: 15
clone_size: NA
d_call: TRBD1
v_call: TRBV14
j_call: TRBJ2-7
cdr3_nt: TGTGCCAGCAGCCAACTGGACAGGGGGGACTACGAGCAGTACTTC
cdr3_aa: CASSQLDRGDYEQYF

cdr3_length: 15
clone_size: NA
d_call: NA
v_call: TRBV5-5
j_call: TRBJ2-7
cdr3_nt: TGTGCCAGCAGACAGTCAGGATCGATCTCCTACGAGCAGTACTTC
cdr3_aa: CASRQSGSISYEQYF

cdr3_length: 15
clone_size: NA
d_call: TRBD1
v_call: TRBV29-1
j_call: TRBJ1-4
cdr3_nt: TGCAGCGTTAAGAACAGGGGGCATAATAATGAAAAACTGTTTTTT
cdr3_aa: CSVKNRGHNNEKLFF

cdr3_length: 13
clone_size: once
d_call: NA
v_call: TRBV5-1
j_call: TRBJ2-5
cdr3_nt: TGCGCCAGCACGCGGGGCAGCGAAGAGACCCAGTACTTC
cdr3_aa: CASTRGSEETQYF

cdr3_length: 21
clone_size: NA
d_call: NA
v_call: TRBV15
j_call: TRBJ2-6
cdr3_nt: TGTGCCACCAGCGGGCTTTTAGTGGGGAGTTCATCCCTCTCTGGGGTCAACGTCCTGACTTTC
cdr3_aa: CATSGLLVGSSSLSGVNVLTF

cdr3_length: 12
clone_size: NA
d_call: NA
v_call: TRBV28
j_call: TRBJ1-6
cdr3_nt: TGTGCCAGCAGTTTGGCTAATTCACCCCTCCACTTT
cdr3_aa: CASSLANSPLHF

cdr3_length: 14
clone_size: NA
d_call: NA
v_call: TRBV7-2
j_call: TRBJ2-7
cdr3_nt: TGTGCCAGCAGCTTAGACAGGTTCTCCTACGAGCAGTACTTC
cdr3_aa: CASSLDRFSYEQYF

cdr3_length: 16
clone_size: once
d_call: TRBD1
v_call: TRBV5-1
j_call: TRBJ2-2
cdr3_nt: TGCGCCAGCAGCTCACTGGGACAGTCGAACACCGGGGAGCTGTTTTTT
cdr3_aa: CASSSLGQSNTGELFF

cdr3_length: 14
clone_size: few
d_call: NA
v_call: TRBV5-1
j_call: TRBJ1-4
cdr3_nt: TGCGCCAGCACAACTACTTCAACTAATGAAAAACTGTTTTTT
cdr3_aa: CASTTTSTNEKLFF

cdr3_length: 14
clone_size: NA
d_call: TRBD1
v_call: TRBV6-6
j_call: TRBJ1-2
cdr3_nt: TGTGCCAGCAGTCCCGGACAGGGAAACTATGGCTACACCTTC
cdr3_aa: CASSPGQGNYGYTF

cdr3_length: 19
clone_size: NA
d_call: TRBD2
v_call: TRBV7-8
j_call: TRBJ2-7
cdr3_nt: TGTGCCAGCAGACCATCGAGGCTAGCGGGAGTGGTAGGGGCCTACGAGCAGTACTTC
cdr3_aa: CASRPSRLAGVVGAYEQYF

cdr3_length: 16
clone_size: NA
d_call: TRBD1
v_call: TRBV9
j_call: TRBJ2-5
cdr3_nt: TGTGCCAGCAGCGTAGGGGCAGGGGGTCTCTCAGAGACCCAGTACTTC
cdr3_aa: CASSVGAGGLSETQYF

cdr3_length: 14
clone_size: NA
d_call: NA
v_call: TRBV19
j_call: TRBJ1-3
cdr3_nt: TGTGCCAGTATCCCGGGAAGTTCTGGAAACACCATATATTTT
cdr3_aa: CASIPGSSGNTIYF

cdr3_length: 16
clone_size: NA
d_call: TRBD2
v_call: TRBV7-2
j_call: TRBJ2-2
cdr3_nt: TGTGCCAGCAGACAAGGACTAGCGGGAGTGGGCGGGGAGCTGTTTTTT
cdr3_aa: CASRQGLAGVGGELFF

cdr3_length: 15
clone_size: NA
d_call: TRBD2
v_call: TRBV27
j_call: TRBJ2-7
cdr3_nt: TGTGCCAGCAGCCCTGGGACTAGCGGGTGGGACGAGCAGTACTTC
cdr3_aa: CASSPGTSGWDEQYF

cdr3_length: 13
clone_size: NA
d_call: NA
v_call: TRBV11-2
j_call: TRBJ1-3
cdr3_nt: TGTGCCAGCACGACGGGCTCTGGAAACACCATATATTTT
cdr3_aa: CASTTGSGNTIYF

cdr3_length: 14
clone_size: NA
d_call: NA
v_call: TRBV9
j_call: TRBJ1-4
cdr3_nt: TGTGCCAGCAGCCCAATGTCAACTAATGAAAAACTGTTTTTT
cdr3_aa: CASSPMSTNEKLFF

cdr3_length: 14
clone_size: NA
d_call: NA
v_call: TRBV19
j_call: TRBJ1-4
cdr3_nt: TGTGCCAGTAGTGCCACCGCCGGGGGTGAAAAACTGTTTTTT
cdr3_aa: CASSATAGGEKLFF